These T cell receptor beta chains were read from a single sample in a study of molecular identifiers for immune sequencing clone quantification. MiXCR was run by TCRdb on the PCR reads, yielding one entry per CDR3 protein. The profile shows some 580,000 distinct CDR3 sequences, around 25% of them singletons. Sequenced input: naive CD8+ T cells from blood, with Jurkat cell RNA spiked in. The source is a human donor in good health. Some libraries in this study had Jurkat cell RNA spiked in. CDR3s include the opening cysteine and the closing phenylalanine or tryptophan. D genes are given only for firm matches. A row's size may be missing; if present it is once, few, many or a size class.

j_gene: TRBJ2-1; v_gene: TRBV29-1; d_gene: TRBD2; abundance: many; CDR3aa: CSAGLATSNEQFF; CDR3nt: TGCAGCGCCGGACTAGCGACATCCAATGAGCAGTTCTTC
j_gene: TRBJ2-7; v_gene: TRBV20-1; d_gene: TRBD2; abundance: many; CDR3aa: CSAPSASGNFYEQYF; CDR3nt: TGCAGTGCGCCCTCAGCTAGCGGGAACTTCTACGAGCAGTACTTC
j_gene: TRBJ2-3; v_gene: TRBV12-3/TRBV12-4; d_gene: TRBD2; abundance: many; CDR3aa: CASSALAGSTDTQYF; CDR3nt: TGTGCCAGCAGTGCCTTAGCGGGAAGCACAGATACGCAGTATTTT
j_gene: TRBJ1-6; v_gene: TRBV5-1; d_gene: -; abundance: many; CDR3aa: CASSPGQTGRKNSPLHF; CDR3nt: TGCGCCAGCAGCCCGGGGCAAACGGGACGGAAAAATTCACCCCTCCACTTT
j_gene: TRBJ2-5; v_gene: TRBV6-5; d_gene: -; abundance: many; CDR3aa: CASSETGGEETQYF; CDR3nt: TGTGCCAGCAGCGAGACAGGAGGTGAAGAGACCCAGTACTTC
j_gene: TRBJ2-1; v_gene: TRBV7-3; d_gene: -; abundance: few; CDR3aa: CASGPLGARGRYNEQFF; CDR3nt: TGTGCCAGCGGCCCACTGGGGGCGCGGGGTCGCTACAATGAGCAGTTCTTC
j_gene: TRBJ1-3; v_gene: TRBV6-5; d_gene: -; abundance: -; CDR3aa: CASSSNSGNTIYF; CDR3nt: TGTGCCAGCAGTTCGAACTCTGGAAACACCATATATTTT
j_gene: TRBJ2-3; v_gene: TRBV14; d_gene: -; abundance: many; CDR3aa: CASSQGDTSTDTQYF; CDR3nt: TGTGCCAGCAGCCAAGGTGACACATCCACAGATACGCAGTATTTT
j_gene: TRBJ2-2; v_gene: TRBV27; d_gene: TRBD2; abundance: -; CDR3aa: CASSPPGGGSAGELFF; CDR3nt: TGTGCCAGCAGCCCCCCGGGAGGCGGGAGTGCCGGGGAGCTGTTTTTT
j_gene: TRBJ1-2; v_gene: TRBV6-2/TRBV6-3; d_gene: -; abundance: few; CDR3aa: CASSYSFESYGYTF; CDR3nt: TGTGCCAGCAGTTACTCGTTTGAGTCCTATGGCTACACCTTC
j_gene: TRBJ1-2; v_gene: TRBV12-3/TRBV12-4; d_gene: -; abundance: many; CDR3aa: CASSPGQFLNYGYTF; CDR3nt: TGTGCCAGCAGCCCCGGACAGTTCCTGAACTATGGCTACACCTTC
j_gene: TRBJ1-1; v_gene: TRBV4-1; d_gene: -; abundance: few; CDR3aa: CASSQERGRTEAFF; CDR3nt: TGCGCCAGCAGCCAAGAGAGGGGTAGGACTGAAGCTTTCTTT
j_gene: TRBJ1-3; v_gene: TRBV27; d_gene: -; abundance: -; CDR3aa: CASSPMAGSGNTIYF; CDR3nt: TGTGCCAGCAGTCCGATGGCAGGGTCCGGAAACACCATATATTTT
j_gene: TRBJ2-5; v_gene: TRBV12-5; d_gene: -; abundance: -; CDR3aa: CASGSLEAGIQETQYF; CDR3nt: TGTGCTAGTGGTTCGCTAGAGGCGGGGATACAAGAGACCCAGTACTTC